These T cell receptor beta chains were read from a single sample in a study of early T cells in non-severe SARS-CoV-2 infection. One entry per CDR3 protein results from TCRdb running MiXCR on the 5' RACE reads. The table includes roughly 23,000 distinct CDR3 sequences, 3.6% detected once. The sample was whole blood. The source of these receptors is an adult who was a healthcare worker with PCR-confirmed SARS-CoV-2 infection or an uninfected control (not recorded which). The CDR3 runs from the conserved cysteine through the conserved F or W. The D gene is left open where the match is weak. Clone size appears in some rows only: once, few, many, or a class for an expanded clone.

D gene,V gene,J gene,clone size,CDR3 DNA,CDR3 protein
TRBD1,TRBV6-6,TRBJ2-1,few,TGTGCCAGCAGTGCGACAGGGGGAGCTTACAATGAGCAGTTCTTC,CASSATGGAYNEQFF
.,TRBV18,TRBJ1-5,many,TGTGCCAGCTCACCAGACCCCAATCAGCCCCAGCATTTT,CASSPDPNQPQHF
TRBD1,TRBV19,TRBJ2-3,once,TGTGCCAGTAGTACGACAGGGGGCACAGATACGCAGTATTTT,CASSTTGGTDTQYF
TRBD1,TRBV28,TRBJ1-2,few,TGTGCCAGCAGTTTACAGGGGGTCTATGGCTACACCTTC,CASSLQGVYGYTF
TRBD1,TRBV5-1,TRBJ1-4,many,TGCGCCAGCAGCTTGCGGCGTGCAGGGGGAACGGCAACTAATGAAAAACTGTTTTTT,CASSLRRAGGTATNEKLFF
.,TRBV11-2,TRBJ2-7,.,TGTGCCAGCAGCTTAACCCGACCCGAGCAGTACTTC,CASSLTRPEQYF
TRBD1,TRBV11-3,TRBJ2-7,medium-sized,TGTGCCAGCAGCCCCCCGGGGACAGGGGGCGAGCAGTACTTC,CASSPPGTGGEQYF
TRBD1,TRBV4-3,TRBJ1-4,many,TGCGCCAGCAGCCAGGATCAGGGGGGGAGGAAAAAACTGTTTTTT,CASSQDQGGRKKLFF
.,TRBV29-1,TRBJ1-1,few,TGCAGCGTGGAGTATGGGTACGGGAGCACTGAAGCTTTCTTT,CSVEYGYGSTEAFF
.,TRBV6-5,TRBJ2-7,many,TGTGCCAGCAGTTACCGCAGGGATAGCTCCTACGAGCAGTACTTC,CASSYRRDSSYEQYF
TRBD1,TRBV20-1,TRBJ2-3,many,TGCAGTGCCCCGGGACAGCTTAGCACAGATACGCAGTATTTT,CSAPGQLSTDTQYF
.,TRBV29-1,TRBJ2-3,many,TGCAGCGTTGGGGACTCCGGGGAGGATACGCAGTATTTT,CSVGDSGEDTQYF
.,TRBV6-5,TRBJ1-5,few,TGTGCCAGCAGCGACAGGCCCTATCAGCCCCAGCATTTT,CASSDRPYQPQHF
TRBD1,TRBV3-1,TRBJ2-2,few,TGTGCCAGCAGCCGTCCCGGGACAGGGAATACCGGGGAGCTGTTTTTT,CASSRPGTGNTGELFF
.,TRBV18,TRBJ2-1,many,TGTGCCAGCTGGGGGCTTCGAGAGCAGTTCTTC,CASWGLREQFF
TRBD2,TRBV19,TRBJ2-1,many,TGTGCCAGCTGTGCCCTAGCGGGGCGATACAATGAGCAGTTCTTC,CASCALAGRYNEQFF
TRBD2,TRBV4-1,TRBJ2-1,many,TGCGCCAGCAGCTATCTAGCGGGAGGGTCCTACAATGAGCAGTTCTTC,CASSYLAGGSYNEQFF
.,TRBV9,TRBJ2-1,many,TGTGCCAGCAGCCCACTCGATCTCTCCCCAAGTGAGCAGTTCTTC,CASSPLDLSPSEQFF
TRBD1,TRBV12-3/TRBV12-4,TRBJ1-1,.,TGTGCCAGCAGTCCGTCCAGGGGGAAAGGAACTGAAGCTTTCTTT,CASSPSRGKGTEAFF
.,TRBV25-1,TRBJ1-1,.,TGTGCCAGCAGGGCCGTACGGGCCACTGAAGCTTTCTTT,CASRAVRATEAFF
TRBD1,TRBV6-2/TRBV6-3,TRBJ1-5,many,TGTGCCAGCAGTTACTTTCGTGAAGACAGGGACAATCAGCCCCAGCATTTT,CASSYFREDRDNQPQHF
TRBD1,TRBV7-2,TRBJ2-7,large,TGTGCCAGCAGCTTAAACAGGGGACACTACGAGCAGTACTTC,CASSLNRGHYEQYF
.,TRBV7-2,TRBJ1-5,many,TGTGCCAGCAGTTTCAGGGTAGATCAGCCCCAGCATTTT,CASSFRVDQPQHF
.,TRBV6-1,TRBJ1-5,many,TGTGCCAGCAGGGTCACAAATAGCAATCAGCCCCAGCATTTT,CASRVTNSNQPQHF
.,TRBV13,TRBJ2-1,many,TGTGCCAGCAGCTTAGGCCTTCGAGGGGCTGGTTACAATGAGCAGTTCTTC,CASSLGLRGAGYNEQFF
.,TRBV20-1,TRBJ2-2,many,TGCAGTGCCATCAAAAGCGGGGAGCTGTTTTTT,CSAIKSGELFF
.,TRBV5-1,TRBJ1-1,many,TGCGCCAGCAGCTTGGCCGGGTTTGAAGCTTTCTTT,CASSLAGFEAFF
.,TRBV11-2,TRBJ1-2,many,TGTGCCAGCAGCTTAGCCTCCCCTGGAAGGGCAGGGACCTATGGCTACACCTTC,CASSLASPGRAGTYGYTF
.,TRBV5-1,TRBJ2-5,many,TGCGCCAGCAGCTTGCAAGCGTCTAGCGAGACCCAGTACTTC,CASSLQASSETQYF
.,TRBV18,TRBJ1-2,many,TGTGCCAGCTCACCTGAACAGGGAGACGGCTACACCTTC,CASSPEQGDGYTF
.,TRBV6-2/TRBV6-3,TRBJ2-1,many,TGTGCCAGCAGTTACTCGGCCAGGACCTCCTACAATGAGCAGTTCTTC,CASSYSARTSYNEQFF
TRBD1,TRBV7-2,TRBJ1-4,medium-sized,TGTGCCAGCAGCGGGACAGGGGGCGGTAATGAAAAACTGTTTTTT,CASSGTGGGNEKLFF
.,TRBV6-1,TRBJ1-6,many,TGTGCCAGCAGCTTGGGAGGGAAGGGTAATTCACCCCTCCACTTT,CASSLGGKGNSPLHF
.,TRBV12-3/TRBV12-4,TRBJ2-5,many,TGTGCCAGCAGGCCCTCTAATCTACCGACCCAGTACTTC,CASRPSNLPTQYF
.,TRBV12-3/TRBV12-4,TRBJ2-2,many,TGTGCCAGCAGTTTTGGGGCGGCCGGGGAGCTGTTTTTT,CASSFGAAGELFF